A selection of T cell receptor beta chains follows, all from one sample in a study of regulatory T cells in long-lasting Graves disease. Via MiXCR, TCRdb re-called the multiplex PCR reads, giving one row per CDR3 protein. This table holds some 330,000 distinct CDR3 sequences, 23% found once. The sequenced sample was peripheral blood mononuclear cells (PBMCs), obtained when the disease was refractory, from a patient treated with antithyroid drugs. Every receptor here comes from a woman between 40 and 50 years old with Graves disease. CDR3s include the opening cysteine and the closing phenylalanine or tryptophan. D genes are given only for firm matches. Rows give clone size only sometimes, using once, few, many, or a class for an expanded clone.

d_gene	v_gene	abundance	j_gene	CDR3nt	CDR3aa
.	TRBV15	many	TRBJ1-5	TGTGCCACCAGCAGGTGGGACACCCACAATCAGCCCCAGCATTTT	CATSRWDTHNQPQHF
.	TRBV25-1	.	TRBJ2-1	TGTGCCAGCAGTGGTGTGACGTCCCCCGATGAGCAGTTCTTC	CASSGVTSPDEQFF
.	TRBV19	.	TRBJ1-5	TGTGCCAGTAGCCACCCCGAAGTATTTCTAGGCCAGCCCCAGCATTTT	CASSHPEVFLGQPQHF
.	TRBV5-1	.	TRBJ2-6	TGCGCCAGCAGCCGAGCCGATCTCTCTGGGGCCAACGTCCTGACTTTC	CASSRADLSGANVLTF
TRBD1	TRBV19	once	TRBJ1-2	TGTGCCATTTCACAGGGGGCGCCGAATGGCTACACCTTC	CAISQGAPNGYTF
.	TRBV10-2	many	TRBJ2-7	TGCGCCAGCAGTGAGTTGAAGACGTTCTACGAGCAGTACTTC	CASSELKTFYEQYF
.	TRBV7-9	many	TRBJ1-2	TGTGCCAGCAGCCCTGGACGGAGTGGATATGGCTACACCTTC	CASSPGRSGYGYTF
.	TRBV28	many	TRBJ2-7	TGTGCCAGCAGTTTAATTACGGGCTACGAGCAGTACTTC	CASSLITGYEQYF
TRBD1	TRBV10-3	once	TRBJ1-2	TGTGCCATCGCGCAGGGGGCTGACTATGGCTACACCTTC	CAIAQGADYGYTF
.	TRBV28	few	TRBJ1-5	TGTGCCAGCAGTTTAGACTTGGGAGGAGAGCCCCAGCATTTT	CASSLDLGGEPQHF